The source of this T cell receptor (beta chain) is a study of sequential checkpoint blockade in melanoma. Sample treatment: randomized to nivolumab then ipilimumab (arm A) or the reverse (arm B). TCRdb keeps only in-frame clones here, not all; method: immunoSEQ multiplex PCR. The table shows around 34,000 clones, with roughly 84% occurring only once. The V and J ends lost 1 base and 8 bases respectively, with 11 bases between them. The CDR3 has 13 residues. The germline V gene has CDR1 SEHNR and CDR2 FQNEAQ (reference sequence). The source of this sequence is a human donor with melanoma. The J gene is TRBJ1-2, the V gene TRBV7-9; no clear D gene. The sample consisted of CD8+ T cells sorted from blood (inferred from file names), taken from a patient given nivolumab and ipilimumab in sequence. The DNA for the CDR3 is TGTGCCAGCAGCTTAGACGAGGTTATCGGCTACACCTTC. Its protein product is CASSLDEVIGYTF.